The entry that follows covers one T cell receptor beta chain sequence. The target antigen is unknown. The data belong to a study of T cell responses to AZD1222 COVID-19 vaccine. Findings of the study overall: Repertoire sampling occurred only after the peak T cell response.

Germline CDR1 reads LNHDA; CDR2 reads SQIVND (reference sequence). The length of the CDR3 is 14 residues. V dropped 8 bases and J dropped 3; count of bases not matched to a gene: 9. The method was immunoSEQ multiplex PCR; TCRdb's version includes in-frame clones alone and lacks a portion of them. Among around 100,000 clones listed, approximately 84% were seen once. This specimen consisted of peripheral blood, obtained on day 0 of AZD1222 vaccination. The origin of this receptor is an adult in good health. This rearrangement joins TRBV19 to TRBJ1-2, with 7 bases fitting TRBD1. DNA for the CDR3: TGTGCCAGTCAACCGCCTGACAGGGACTATGGCTACACCTTC. Translated, it gives CASQPPDRDYGYTF.